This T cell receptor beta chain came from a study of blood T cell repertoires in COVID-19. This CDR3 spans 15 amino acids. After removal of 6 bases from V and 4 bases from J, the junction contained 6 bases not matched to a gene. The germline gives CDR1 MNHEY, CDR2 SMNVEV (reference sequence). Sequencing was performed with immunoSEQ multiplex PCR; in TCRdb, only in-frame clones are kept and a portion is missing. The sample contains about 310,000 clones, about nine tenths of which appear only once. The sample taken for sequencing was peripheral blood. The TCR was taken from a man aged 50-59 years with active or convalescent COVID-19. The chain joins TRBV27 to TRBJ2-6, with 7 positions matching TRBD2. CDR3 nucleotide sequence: TGTGCCAGCAGGAAACTAGCGAACGGGGCCAACGTCCTGACTTTC. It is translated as CASRKLANGANVLTF.